This section outlines one T cell receptor (beta chain) sequence together with its context. Its specificity is unknown. This sample stems from a study of cytomegalovirus exposure and HLA in healthy donors. Whole-study findings and limits: Sequencing likely generated an artifact that appeared as a cluster of highly shared sequence variants. Analyzed later, most CMV-associated TCR beta chains appeared HLA-restricted. 15,000 to 20,000 TCR beta sequences were associated with HLA alleles at 0.05 false discovery rate in a later analysis. The study flagged 150 to 200 TCR beta chains as cytomegalovirus-associated.

The PCR employed 60 Vbeta primers together with 13 Jbeta primers. TCRdb keeps only in-frame clones here, not all; method: immunoSEQ multiplex PCR. Its clone listing holds 150,000 or so clones. Germline loops: CDR1 SGHTA, CDR2 FQGTGA. The CDR3 totals 13 residues. J gave up 10 bases and V 2 bases, and 6 bases lay outside the gene matches. The receptor's source is a woman between 18 and 29 years old in good health and CMV-seronegative. The chain combines TRBV7-3 with TRBJ1-1, with 8 bases matching TRBD1. Specimen: PBMCs. The CDR3 here is CASSLEAGGRAFF. CDR3 nucleotides: TGTGCCAGCAGCTTAGAGGCAGGGGGCCGAGCTTTCTTT.